This is a list of T cell receptor beta chains from one sample in a study of technical replicates of blood from a few donors. Data came from immunoSEQ multiplex PCR; TCRdb stores just in-frame clones and leaves some out. Here the sample spans roughly 70,000 clones, around 95% being singletons. The sequencing input was T cells isolated from PBMCs. Receptors were obtained from a human donor in good health. CDR3s include the opening cysteine and the closing phenylalanine or tryptophan.

v_gene	j_gene	CDR3aa
TRBV5-1	TRBJ2-3	CATRREGTSTDTQYF
TRBV27	TRBJ2-7	CASSLTAGYEQYF
TRBV25-1	TRBJ2-1	CASSGDRDRVLNEQFF
TRBV18	TRBJ1-1	CASSPTPGPMYEAFF
TRBV27	TRBJ2-6	CASSLQFSGANVLTF
TRBV27	TRBJ2-1	CASSPPGQVNYNEQFF
TRBV4-1	TRBJ1-4	CASMAGTGVLTNEKLFF
TRBV5-1	TRBJ2-6	CASSLQGSGANVLTF
TRBV13	TRBJ1-3	CASSEHNRVDTIYF
TRBV7-3	TRBJ2-5	CASSLTGTSGTTQETQYF
TRBV9	TRBJ2-2	CASSQGAGGELFF
TRBV12-2	TRBJ1-1	CASRSTGCTEAFF
TRBV7-9	TRBJ1-4	CASRTLESSGKLFF
TRBV11-3	TRBJ1-1	CASSFPGQGTEAFF
TRBV10-1	TRBJ2-3	CASSYRVQTDTQYF
TRBV25-1	TRBJ2-7	CASSEPGQGFYEQYF
TRBV5-1	TRBJ1-1	CASSWTGSMNTEAFF
TRBV27	TRBJ1-6	CASSFSTSSPLHF
TRBV5-1	TRBJ2-7	CASRQLGTEYYEQYF
TRBV7-3	TRBJ2-7	CASSARGQGDTEQYF
TRBV7-2	TRBJ1-1	CASSSRTGRAGAFF
TRBV2	TRBJ2-2	CASSPGGGGLAFGELFF
TRBV25-1	TRBJ2-1	CASSFGGNEQFF
TRBV9	TRBJ1-2	CASSATGKGYTF
TRBV9	TRBJ2-1	CASSVSSVNNEQFF
TRBV14	TRBJ1-1	CASSLGLNTEAFF
TRBV4-3	TRBJ2-7	CASSERLAGGLSYEQYF
TRBV9	TRBJ1-3	CASSVAQGIMDTIYF
TRBV29-1	TRBJ1-1	CSAVTGARTEAFF
TRBV14	TRBJ2-5	CASSQDMEGETQYF
TRBV7-8	TRBJ2-7	CASAESPIGRGEQYF
TRBV5-3	TRBJ2-2	CARSLVGTGGTGELFF